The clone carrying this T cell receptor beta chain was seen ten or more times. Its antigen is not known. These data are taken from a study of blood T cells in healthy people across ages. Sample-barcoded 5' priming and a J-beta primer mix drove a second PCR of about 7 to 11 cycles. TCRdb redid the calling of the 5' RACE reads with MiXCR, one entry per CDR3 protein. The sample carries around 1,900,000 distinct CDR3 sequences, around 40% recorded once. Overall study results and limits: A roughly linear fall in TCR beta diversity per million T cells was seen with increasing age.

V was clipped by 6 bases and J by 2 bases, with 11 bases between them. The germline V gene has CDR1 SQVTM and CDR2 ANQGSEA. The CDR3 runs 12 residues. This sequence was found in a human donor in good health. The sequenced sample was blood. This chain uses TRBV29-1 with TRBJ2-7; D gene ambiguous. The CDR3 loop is CSVLVSTYEQYF. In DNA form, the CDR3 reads TGCAGCGTCCTAGTCAGTACCTACGAGCAGTACTTC.